The sequence of this T cell receptor beta chain was determined in a study of identical twins. Whole-study findings and limits: Zero-insertion analyses were open to partial confounding by invariant MAIT and iNKT cells.

On this clonotype: Its antigen is not known.

The CDR3 covers 14 residues. With 0 bases removed from V and 2 bases from J, the gap between germline ends came to 6 bases. Germline CDR1 SGHRS, CDR2 YFSETQ. Each donor was a healthy Caucasian. TCRdb reprocessed the 5' RACE reads via MiXCR and lists one record per CDR3 protein. Among more than 1.5 million distinct CDR3 sequences listed, less than 40% were seen once. The chain joins TRBV5-1 to TRBJ2-1; D is unclear. The sequence was obtained from a newborn girl in good health. Sequencing input: cord blood. CDR3 coding DNA: TGCGCCAGCAGCTTGGATGGTCCCTACAATGAGCAGTTCTTC. Residues: CASSLDGPYNEQFF.